This section outlines one TCR beta chain sequence together with its context. The antigen is unknown. These data come from a study of beta chain features in type 1 diabetes. Notes on the study in general: Within each of all four CD4+ subsets, Type 1 diabetes patients had TCRB CDR3s that were moderately but significantly shorter. Any HLA effect on TCRB rearrangement was left unresolved by small sub-analyses.

The study reverse transcribed the entire isolated RNA, so it sequenced expressed TCRB transcripts. The method was immunoSEQ multiplex PCR; TCRdb's version includes in-frame clones alone and lacks a portion of them. This table holds over 200,000 clones, 9.5% to 13% found once. This clonotype was obtained from a man aged 30 to 45 with type 1 diabetes. Sequenced material: naive CD4+ T cells from blood.

The CDR3 loop is CASSFRTGGDGIQYF. CDR3 coding DNA: TGCGCCAGCAGCTTTCGGACAGGGGGCGACGGCATTCAGTACTTC. The chain recombines TRBV5-1 with TRBJ2-4; 11 positions agree with TRBD1. CDR1 and CDR2 from the germline V gene are SGHRS and YFSETQ. Trimming removed 2 bases from V and 9 bases from J; junction bases left unmatched: 7. CDR3 length: 15 amino acids.